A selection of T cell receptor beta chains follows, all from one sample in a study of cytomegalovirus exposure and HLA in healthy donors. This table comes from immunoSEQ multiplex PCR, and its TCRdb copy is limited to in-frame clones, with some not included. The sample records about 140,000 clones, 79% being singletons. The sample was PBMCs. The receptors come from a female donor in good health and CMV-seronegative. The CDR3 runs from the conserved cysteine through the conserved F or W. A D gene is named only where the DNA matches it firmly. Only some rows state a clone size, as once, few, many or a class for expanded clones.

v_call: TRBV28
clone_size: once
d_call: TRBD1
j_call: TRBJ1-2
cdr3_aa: CASRPGQSYGYTF
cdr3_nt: TGTGCCAGCAGACCGGGACAGAGCTATGGCTACACCTTC

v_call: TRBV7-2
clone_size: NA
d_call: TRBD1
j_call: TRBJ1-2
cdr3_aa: CASRDTGDPNYGYTF
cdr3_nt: TGTGCCAGCAGAGATACAGGGGACCCTAACTATGGCTACACCTTC

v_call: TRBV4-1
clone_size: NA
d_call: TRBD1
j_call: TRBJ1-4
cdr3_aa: CASSPQWIRGRRELFF
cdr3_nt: TGCGCCAGCAGCCCCCAGTGGATCAGGGGGCGCAGGGAACTGTTTTTT

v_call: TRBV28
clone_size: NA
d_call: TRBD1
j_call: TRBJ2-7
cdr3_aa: CASITGQGAYEQYF
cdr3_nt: TGTGCCAGCATTACGGGACAGGGGGCCTACGAGCAGTACTTC

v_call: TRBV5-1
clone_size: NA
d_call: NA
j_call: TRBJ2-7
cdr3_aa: CASSLGGLSYEQYF
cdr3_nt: TGCGCCAGCAGCTTGGGCGGGCTCTCCTACGAGCAGTACTTC

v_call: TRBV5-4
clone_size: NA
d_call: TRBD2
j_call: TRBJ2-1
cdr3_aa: CATEDGGLAGAYNEQFF
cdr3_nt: TGTGCCACCGAAGACGGTGGACTAGCGGGAGCCTACAATGAGCAGTTCTTC

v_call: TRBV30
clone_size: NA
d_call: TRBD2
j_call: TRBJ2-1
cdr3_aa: CAWSPPLRLAGDNEQFF
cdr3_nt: TGTGCCTGGAGCCCCCCGCTCCGACTAGCGGGGGACAATGAGCAGTTCTTC

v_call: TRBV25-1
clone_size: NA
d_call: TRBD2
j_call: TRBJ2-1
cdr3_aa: CASSSLAGQSSYNEQFF
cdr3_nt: TGTGCCAGCAGCAGCCTAGCGGGCCAATCCTCCTACAATGAGCAGTTCTTC

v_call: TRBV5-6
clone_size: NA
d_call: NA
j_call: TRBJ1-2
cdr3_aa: CASSWPQGLGGYGYTF
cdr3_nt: TGTGCCAGCAGCTGGCCGCAGGGGCTCGGTGGGTATGGCTACACCTTC

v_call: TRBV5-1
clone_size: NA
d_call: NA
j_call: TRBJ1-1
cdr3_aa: CASSLGSRNTEAFF
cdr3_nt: TGCGCCAGCAGCTTGGGCAGTCGGAACACTGAAGCTTTCTTT

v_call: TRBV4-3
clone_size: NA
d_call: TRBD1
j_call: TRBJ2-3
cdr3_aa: CASSPQDRSTDTQYF
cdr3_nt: TGCGCCAGCAGCCCCCAGGACAGGAGCACAGATACGCAGTATTTT

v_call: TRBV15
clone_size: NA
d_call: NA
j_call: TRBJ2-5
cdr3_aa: CATSRDRGTQYF
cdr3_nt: TGTGCCACCAGCAGAGATCGGGGGACCCAGTACTTC

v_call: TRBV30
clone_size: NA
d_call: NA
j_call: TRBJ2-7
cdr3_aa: CAYERGYEQYF
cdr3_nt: TGTGCCTACGAAAGGGGCTACGAGCAGTACTTC

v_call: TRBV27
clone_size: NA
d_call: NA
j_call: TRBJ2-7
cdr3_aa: CASSLSGGEGGGPLYEQYF
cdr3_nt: TGTGCCAGCAGTTTATCGGGAGGGGAAGGGGGAGGGCCACTCTACGAGCAGTACTTC

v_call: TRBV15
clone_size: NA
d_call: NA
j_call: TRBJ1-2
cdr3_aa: CATSQGDYGYTF
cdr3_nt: TGTGCCACCTCTCAGGGTGACTATGGCTACACCTTC

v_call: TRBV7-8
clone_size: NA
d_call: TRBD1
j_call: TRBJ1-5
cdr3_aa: CASSSSTGRGNQPQHF
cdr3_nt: TGTGCCAGCAGCTCCTCGACAGGGCGCGGCAATCAGCCCCAGCATTTT

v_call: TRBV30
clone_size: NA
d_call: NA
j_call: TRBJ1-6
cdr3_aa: CAWSVTGSSYNSPLHF
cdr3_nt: TGTGCCTGGAGTGTTACCGGGAGCTCCTATAATTCACCCCTCCACTTT

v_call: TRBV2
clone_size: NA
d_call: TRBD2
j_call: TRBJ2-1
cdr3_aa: CASSEGGLAGGYEQFF
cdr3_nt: TGTGCCAGCAGTGAAGGTGGACTAGCGGGAGGGTATGAGCAGTTCTTC

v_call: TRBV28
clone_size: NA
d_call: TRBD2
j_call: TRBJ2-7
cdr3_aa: CASSRLAGLDHEQYF
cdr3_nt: TGTGCCAGCAGTAGACTAGCGGGGTTGGACCACGAGCAGTACTTC

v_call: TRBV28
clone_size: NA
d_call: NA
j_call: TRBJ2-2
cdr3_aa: CASSLIASPNTGELFF
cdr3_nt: TGTGCCAGCAGTTTAATAGCCAGTCCGAACACCGGGGAGCTGTTTTTT

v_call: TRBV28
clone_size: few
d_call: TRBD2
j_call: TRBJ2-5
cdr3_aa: CASISREGGETQYF
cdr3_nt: TGTGCCAGCATTTCTCGGGAGGGGGGAGAGACCCAGTACTTC

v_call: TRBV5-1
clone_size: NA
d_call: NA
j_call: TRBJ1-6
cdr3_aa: CASSEGGAYNSPLHF
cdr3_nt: TGCGCCAGCAGCGAGGGGGGGGCCTATAATTCACCCCTCCACTTT

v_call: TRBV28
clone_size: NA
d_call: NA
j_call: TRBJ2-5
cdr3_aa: CASSLAGQGETQYF
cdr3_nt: TGTGCCAGCAGTTTAGCAGGGCAGGGAGAGACCCAGTACTTC

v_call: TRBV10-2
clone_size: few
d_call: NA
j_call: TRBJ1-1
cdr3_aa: CASKSPDTEAFF
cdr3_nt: TGCGCCAGTAAGTCCCCAGACACTGAAGCTTTCTTT

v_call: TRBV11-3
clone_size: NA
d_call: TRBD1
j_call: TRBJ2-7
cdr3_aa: CASSFGQGEQYF
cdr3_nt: TGTGCCAGCAGCTTCGGACAGGGCGAGCAGTACTTC

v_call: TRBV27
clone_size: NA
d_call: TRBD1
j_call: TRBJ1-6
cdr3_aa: CASSPLGQGRSSYNSPLHF
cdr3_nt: TGTGCCAGCAGTCCATTAGGACAGGGGAGGAGCTCCTATAATTCACCCCTCCACTTT

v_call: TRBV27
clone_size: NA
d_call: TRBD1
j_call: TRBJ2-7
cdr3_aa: CASSPTGTVPAQYF
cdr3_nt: TGTGCCAGCAGTCCTACCGGGACAGTTCCAGCGCAGTACTTC

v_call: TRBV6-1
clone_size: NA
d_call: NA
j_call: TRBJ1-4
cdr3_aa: CASSAYTTGPANEKLFF
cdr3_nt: TGTGCCAGCAGTGCTTATACTACAGGGCCGGCTAATGAAAAACTGTTTTTT

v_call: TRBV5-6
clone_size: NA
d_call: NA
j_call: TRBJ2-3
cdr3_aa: CASSEPPTGGTDTQYF
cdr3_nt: TGTGCCAGCAGCGAGCCCCCGACGGGGGGCACAGATACGCAGTATTTT

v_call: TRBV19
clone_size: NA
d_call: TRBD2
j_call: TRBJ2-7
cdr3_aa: CASSLRPTSGRSYEQYF
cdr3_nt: TGTGCCAGTAGTCTCCGCCCCACTAGCGGGCGATCCTACGAGCAGTACTTC

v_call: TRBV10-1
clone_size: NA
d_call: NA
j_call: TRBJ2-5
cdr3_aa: CASSDGLQETQYF
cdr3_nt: TGCGCCAGCAGTGATGGCTTACAAGAGACCCAGTACTTC

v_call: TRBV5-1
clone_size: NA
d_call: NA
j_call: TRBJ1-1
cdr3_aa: CASSHLRGWEAFF
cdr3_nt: TGCGCCAGCAGCCACCTGCGAGGCTGGGAAGCTTTCTTT

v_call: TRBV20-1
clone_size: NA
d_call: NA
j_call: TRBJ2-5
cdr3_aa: CSARERRAQYF
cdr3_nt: TGCAGTGCTAGAGAGAGACGGGCCCAGTACTTC

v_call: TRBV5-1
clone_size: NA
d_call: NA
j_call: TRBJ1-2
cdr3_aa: CASSTGSTYGYTF
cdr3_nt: TGCGCCAGCAGTACGGGTTCTACCTATGGCTACACCTTC

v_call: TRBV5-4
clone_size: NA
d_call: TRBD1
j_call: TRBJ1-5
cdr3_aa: CASSLDRGSQPQHF
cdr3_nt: TGTGCCAGCAGCCTTGACAGGGGGAGTCAGCCCCAGCATTTT

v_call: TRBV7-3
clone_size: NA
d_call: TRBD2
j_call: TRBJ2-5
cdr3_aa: CASSLGGGETQYF
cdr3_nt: TGTGCCAGCAGCTTAGGGGGGGGAGAGACCCAGTACTTC

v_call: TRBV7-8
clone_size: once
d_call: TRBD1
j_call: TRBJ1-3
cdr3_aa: CASSVGTGGSGNTIYF
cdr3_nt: TGTGCCAGCAGCGTCGGGACAGGGGGATCGGGAAACACCATATATTTT

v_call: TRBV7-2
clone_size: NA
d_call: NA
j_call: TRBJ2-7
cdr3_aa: CASSKFPGPPIEQYF
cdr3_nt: TGTGCCAGCAGCAAATTCCCAGGTCCCCCCATAGAGCAGTACTTC

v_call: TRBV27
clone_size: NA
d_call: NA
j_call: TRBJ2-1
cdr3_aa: CASSRTGRGSYNEQFF
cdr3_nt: TGTGCCAGCAGTCGAACCGGACGGGGCTCCTACAATGAGCAGTTCTTC

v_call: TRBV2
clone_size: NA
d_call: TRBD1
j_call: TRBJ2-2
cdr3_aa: CASSGTGNTGELFF
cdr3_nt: TGTGCCAGCAGTGGGACAGGGAACACCGGGGAGCTGTTTTTT

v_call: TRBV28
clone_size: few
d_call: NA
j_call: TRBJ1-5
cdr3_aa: CASRAGTLGQHF
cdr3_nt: TGTGCCAGCAGGGCGGGGACCTTGGGCCAGCATTTT